This T cell receptor (beta chain) was identified during a study of vaccination and CD4 T cells after COVID-19. In the study overall: Stimulation of cells relied on overlapping spike peptides derived from SARS-CoV-2, HCoV-NL63, HCoV-OC43 and HCoV-229E.

Study results and caveats: Spike mono-reactivity was the property of 304 of 307 vaccine-specific clones in convalescent patients.

This clonotype was observed a few times. Its antigen is not known. Treatment noted: approximately nine-day PBMC culture with coronavirus spike peptide pools or control peptides (ViraFEST assay). Cultured CD4+ T-cell DNA underwent Oncomine TCR Beta short-read sequencing. One entry per CDR3 protein, called by TCRdb with MiXCR from the PCR reads. Of more than 15,000 distinct CDR3 sequences in the sample, around 45% were seen once. The CDR3 length is 14 residues. Per the germline V gene, CDR1 is DFQATT and CDR2 is SNEGSKA (reference sequence). The J segment lost 7 bases and the V segment lost 5 bases, leaving 13 bases of the junction unmatched.

The sequences come from CD4+ T cells from blood, cultured in vitro, collected before SARS-CoV-2 vaccination. This TCR was recovered from a human donor who received a COVID-19 vaccine. The V call is TRBV20-1, the J call TRBJ1-2, with 7 positions matching TRBD1. CDR3 loop: CSAYQTGLGSGYTF. In DNA, the CDR3 is TGCAGTGCTTACCAGACAGGGCTGGGGTCTGGCTACACCTTC.